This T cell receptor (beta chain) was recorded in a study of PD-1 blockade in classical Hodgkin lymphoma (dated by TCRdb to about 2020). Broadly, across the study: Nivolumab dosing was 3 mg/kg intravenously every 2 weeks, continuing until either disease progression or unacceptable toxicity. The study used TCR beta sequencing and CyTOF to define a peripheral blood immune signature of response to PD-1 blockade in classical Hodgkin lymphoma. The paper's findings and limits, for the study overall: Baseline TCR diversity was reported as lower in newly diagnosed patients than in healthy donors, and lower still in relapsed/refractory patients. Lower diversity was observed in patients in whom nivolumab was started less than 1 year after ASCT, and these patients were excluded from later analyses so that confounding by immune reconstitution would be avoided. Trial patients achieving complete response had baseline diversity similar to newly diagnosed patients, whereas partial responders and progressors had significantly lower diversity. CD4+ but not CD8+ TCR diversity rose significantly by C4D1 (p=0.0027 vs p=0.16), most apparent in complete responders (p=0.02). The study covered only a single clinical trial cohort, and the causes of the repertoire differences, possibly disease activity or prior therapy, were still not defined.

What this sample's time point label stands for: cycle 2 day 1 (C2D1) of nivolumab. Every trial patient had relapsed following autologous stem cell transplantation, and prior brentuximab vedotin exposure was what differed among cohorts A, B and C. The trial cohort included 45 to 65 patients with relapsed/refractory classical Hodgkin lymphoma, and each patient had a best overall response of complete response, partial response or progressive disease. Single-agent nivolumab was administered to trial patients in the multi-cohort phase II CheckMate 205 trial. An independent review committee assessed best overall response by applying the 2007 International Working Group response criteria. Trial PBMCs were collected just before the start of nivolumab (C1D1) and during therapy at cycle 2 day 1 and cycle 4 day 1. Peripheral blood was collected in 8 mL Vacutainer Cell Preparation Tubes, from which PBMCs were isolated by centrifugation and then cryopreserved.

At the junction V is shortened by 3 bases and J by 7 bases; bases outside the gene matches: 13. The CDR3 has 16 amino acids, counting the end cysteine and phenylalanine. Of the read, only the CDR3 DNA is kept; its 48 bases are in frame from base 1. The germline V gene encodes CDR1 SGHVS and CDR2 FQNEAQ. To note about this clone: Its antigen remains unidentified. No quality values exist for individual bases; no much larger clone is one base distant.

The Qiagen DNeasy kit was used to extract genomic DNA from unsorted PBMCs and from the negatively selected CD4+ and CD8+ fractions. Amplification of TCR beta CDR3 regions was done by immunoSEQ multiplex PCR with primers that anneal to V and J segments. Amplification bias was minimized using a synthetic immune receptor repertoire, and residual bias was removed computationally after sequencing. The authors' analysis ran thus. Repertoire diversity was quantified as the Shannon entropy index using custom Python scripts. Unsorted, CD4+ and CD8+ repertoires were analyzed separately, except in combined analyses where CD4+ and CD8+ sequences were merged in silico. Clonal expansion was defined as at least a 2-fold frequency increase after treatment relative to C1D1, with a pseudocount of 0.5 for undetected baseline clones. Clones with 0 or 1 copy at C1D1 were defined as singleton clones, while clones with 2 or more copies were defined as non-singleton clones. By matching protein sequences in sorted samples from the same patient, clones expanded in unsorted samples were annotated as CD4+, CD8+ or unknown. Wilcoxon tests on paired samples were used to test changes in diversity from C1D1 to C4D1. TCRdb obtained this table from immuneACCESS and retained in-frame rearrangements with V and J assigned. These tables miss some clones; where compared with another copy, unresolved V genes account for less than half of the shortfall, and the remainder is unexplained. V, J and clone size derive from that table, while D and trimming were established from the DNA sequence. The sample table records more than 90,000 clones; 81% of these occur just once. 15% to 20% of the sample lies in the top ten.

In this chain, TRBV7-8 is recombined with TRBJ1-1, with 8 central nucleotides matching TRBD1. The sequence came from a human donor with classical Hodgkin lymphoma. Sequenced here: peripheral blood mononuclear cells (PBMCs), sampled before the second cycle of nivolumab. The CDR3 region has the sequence CASSFPEGTGTLEAFF. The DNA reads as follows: TGTGCCAGCAGCTTCCCTGAAGGGACAGGTACCCTTGAAGCTTTCTTT.